The clone carrying this T cell receptor beta chain turned up a few times. The data derive from a study of blood T cell repertoires in COVID-19. About the study: The United States, Italy and Spain supplied acute and convalescent COVID-19 samples. PBMCs, B-cell-depleted T cells, or T cells were the source of the cDNA or gDNA that made up the material.

Methods used by the authors: Cell counts per sample came from amplifying reference gene primers. The repertoire was sequenced with immunoSEQ multiplex PCR; TCRdb's copy has only in-frame clones and lacks some. V and J calls and clone size are copied from that table; D and trimming were computed from the DNA. The data show approximately 450,000 clones, around 89% seen once. CDR3 length: 13 residues. CDR1 and CDR2 (germline): SEHNR, FQNEAQ (reference sequence). Trimming took off 5 bases at V and 0 bases at J, with 8 bases between the two ends. The V gene is TRBV7-9, the J gene TRBJ2-7; D is unresolved. Sequenced material: peripheral blood. This TCR was sampled from a woman aged 25 to 45 with acute or convalescent COVID-19. The CDR3 reads CASSQRSSYEQYF. DNA of the CDR3: TGTGCCAGCAGCCAGAGGTCCTCCTACGAGCAGTACTTC.